The 18 T cell receptor beta chains given below trace back to one sample, sequenced in a study of cytomegalovirus exposure and HLA in healthy donors. PCR was performed using 60 Vbeta and 13 Jbeta primers. Sequencing used immunoSEQ multiplex PCR; TCRdb keeps in-frame clones, though not all of them. This sample has around 93,000 clones, with 78% found just once. Sequenced sample: PBMCs. These receptors originate from a woman aged 40 to 50 in good health and CMV-seronegative.

The gene calls are TRBV29-1 and TRBJ2-5; TRBD1 aligns across 8 bases. From germline, CDR1 is SQVTM and CDR2 ANQGSEA. Trimming took 6 bases from V and 4 from J; bases not matched to a gene: 13. The CDR3 has 15 residues. CDR3 sequence: CSVEFKSGTGETQYF. The CDR3 DNA follows: TGCAGCGTCGAGTTTAAATCCGGGACAGGAGAGACCCAGTACTTC.

V usage is TRBV27 and J usage is TRBJ1-4; D gene unclear. Trimming took off 7 bases at V and 0 bases at J, with 9 bases between the two ends. Germline CDR1 reads MNHEY; CDR2 reads SMNVEV (reference sequence). CDR3 size: 14 residues. The CDR3 protein is CASKRAATNEKLFF. The CDR3 region has the DNA TGTGCCAGCAAAAGAGCTGCAACTAATGAAAAACTGTTTTTT. The complete variable domain, with remaining parts taken from reference TRBV27 and TRBJ1-4, reads EAQVTQNPRYLITVTGKKLTVTCSQNMNHEYMSWYRQDPGLGLRQIYYSMNVEVTDKGDVPEGYKVSRKEKRNFPLILESPSPNQTSLYFCASKRAATNEKLFFGSGTQLSVL.

CDR3 region: CASRRRLETGELFF. In DNA, the CDR3 is TGTGCCAGCAGACGCAGACTAGAAACCGGGGAGCTGTTTTTT. The chain uses TRBV6-5 and TRBJ2-2; a possible D gene is TRBD2 (6 bases). CDR1 and CDR2 (germline): MNHEY, SVGAGI. The V end was cut by 6 bases, the J end by 5 bases, with 13 bases between. The CDR3 extends over 14 amino acids.

This clone was detected only a few times. V gene TRBV19 combines with J gene TRBJ2-1; 7 bases fit TRBD1. J was trimmed by 10 bases and V by 8 bases; bases with no gene match: 2. The CDR3 is 10 residues long. Germline loops: CDR1 LNHDA, CDR2 SQIVND (reference sequence). Here the CDR3 DNA reads TGTGCCAGTTCGGACAGGGAGCAGTTCTTC. Protein product: CASSDREQFF. The full variable domain, in which reference TRBV19 and TRBJ2-1 provide the parts outside the CDR3, is DGGITQSPKYLFRKEGQNVTLSCEQNLNHDAMYWYRQDPGQGLRLIYYSQIVNDFQKGDIAEGYSVSREKKESFPLTVTSAQKNPTAFYLCASSDREQFFGPGTRLTVL.

The rearrangement uses TRBV18 and TRBJ2-5; weak D call: TRBD1 (5 bases). The tail of the sequence fits TRBJ2-7 better, so the J call may be wrong. Germline V gives CDR1 KGHSH, CDR2 LQKENI. This CDR3 has 15 amino acids. Here the CDR3 reads CASSPRGSSAYEQYF. The CDR3 DNA reads TGTGCCAGCTCACCAAGGGGCAGTTCAGCCTACGAGCAGTACTTC.

This rearrangement joins TRBV10-2 to TRBJ2-3, with 8 bases matching TRBD2. Trimming took 8 bases from V and 2 from J; bases not matched to a gene: 6. The CDR3 totals 14 residues. The germline CDR1 and CDR2 sequences are WSHSY and SAAADI. The CDR3 nucleotides are TGCGCCAGCTATCCTAGCGGGTTCACAGATACGCAGTATTTT. Translation gives CASYPSGFTDTQYF.

This clone was counted only a few times. This chain uses TRBV5-1 with TRBJ2-7, with a tentative D call TRBD2 (6 bases). The CDR3 has 14 residues. The germline V and J ends were trimmed by 5 bases and 6 bases, with 18 bases remaining between them. CDR1 SGHRS and CDR2 YFSETQ come from the germline V gene. The CDR3 sequence: CASSTGTPSREQYF. The CDR3 coding sequence is TGCGCCAGCAGTACCGGGACTCCGTCGCGCGAGCAGTACTTC.

The genes are TRBV21-1 and TRBJ1-5; the table's TRBD1 call for D was not verified on the DNA. TRBV21-1 is recorded as a pseudogene. The CDR3 is 15 amino acids. The CDR3 bases are TGTGCCAGCAGCAAAGGAGTCAGGGGCAATCAGCCCCAGCATTTT. This sequence encodes CASSKGVRGNQPQHF.

The chain links TRBV4-1 to TRBJ1-2; D remains unclear. CDR1 and CDR2 (germline): MGHRA, YSYEKL. The CDR3 totals 15 residues. Trimming removed 4 bases at V and 4 bases at J, with 16 bases between. CDR3 residues: CASSPAVQTPYGYTF. CDR3 nucleotides: TGCGCCAGCAGCCCAGCGGTGCAGACGCCCTATGGCTACACCTTC.

Concerning this clone itself: A junction boundary mismatches the germline segment, possibly from a read error. The V and J genes are TRBV27 and TRBJ2-1; TRBD2 aligns across 10 bases. The CDR3 sequence is 16 residues long. The germline CDR1 and CDR2 sequences are MNHEY and SMNVEV (reference sequence). The CDR3: CARSPRLAGEDYEQFF. DNA for the CDR3: TGTGCCCGCAGTCCCAGGCTAGCGGGAGAGGATTATGAGCAGTTCTTC.

The chain links TRBV6-6 to TRBJ1-4; D not resolved. Germline V gene sequence: CDR1 MNHNY, CDR2 SVGAGI (reference sequence). Trimming took off 6 bases at V and 0 bases at J, with 14 bases between the two ends. The CDR3 covers 16 residues. The CDR3 nucleotides are TGTGCCAGCAGCCGTTTAATCGGAGCAACTAATGAAAAACTGTTTTTT. Translating it yields CASSRLIGATNEKLFF.

This chain connects TRBV27 to TRBJ2-1, with D possibly being TRBD2 (5 bases). Trimming stripped 3 bases from V and 5 bases from J, with 11 bases between. In germline, CDR1 is MNHEY, CDR2 SMNVEV (reference sequence). This CDR3 has 14 amino acids. CDR3 loop: CASSFRRVHNEQFF. CDR3 DNA sequence: TGTGCCAGCAGTTTCAGGCGGGTTCACAATGAGCAGTTCTTC.

This clone appeared once. J is TRBJ2-1 and V is TRBV5-1; TRBD2 matches 9 bases. V lost 3 bases and J lost 6; bases outside the gene matches: 19. This CDR3 region has 19 residues. CDR1 is SGHRS, CDR2 YFSETQ, per germline. Written as DNA, the CDR3 is TGCGCCAGCAGCTGGGCCCTGAGGAGGGCGGGAGGGGGTGCCAATGAGCAGTTCTTC. This gives the protein CASSWALRRAGGGANEQFF.

This clone was seen only once. The V and J genes are TRBV6-1 and TRBJ2-2; D is undetermined. Looked up from germline, CDR1 is MNHNS and CDR2 is SASEGT. CDR3 length equals 14 residues. V dropped 0 bases and J dropped 7 bases, with 9 bases sitting between them. The CDR3 region is CASSEALARGELFF. As DNA, the CDR3 is TGTGCCAGCAGTGAAGCCTTAGCTCGCGGGGAGCTGTTTTTT.

The chain recombines TRBV7-9 with TRBJ1-5; TRBD1 is a possible D gene (6 bases). Per the germline V gene, CDR1 is SEHNR and CDR2 is FQNEAQ (reference sequence). This CDR3 region has 16 residues. V dropped 5 bases and J dropped 0 bases, with 14 bases sitting between them. In nucleotides, the CDR3 is TGTGCCAGCAGCACTGGGACACTTAATAGCAATCAGCCCCAGCATTTT. Translated: CASSTGTLNSNQPQHF.

This chain connects TRBV28 to TRBJ1-1; D is undetermined. Germline values: CDR1 MDHEN, CDR2 SYDVKM. V was trimmed by 7 bases and J by 1 base, leaving 13 bases between them. The CDR3 is 14 residues long. This chain's CDR3 is CASKEAVPNTEAFF. The CDR3 region has the DNA TGTGCCAGCAAAGAAGCCGTGCCGAACACTGAAGCTTTCTTT. The variable domain in full, with the rest retrieved from reference TRBV28 and TRBJ1-1, is DVKVTQSSRYLVKRTGEKVFLECVQDMDHENMFWYRQDPGLGLRLIYFSYDVKMKEKGDIPEGYSVSREKKERFSLILESASTNQTSMYLCASKEAVPNTEAFFGQGTRLTVV.

CDR3 nucleotides: TGTGCCAGCTCGAACGGGGGGACTAATGAAAAACTGTTTTTT. It is translated as CASSNGGTNEKLFF. The chain combines TRBV28 with TRBJ1-4, with a possible D match to TRBD1 (5 bases). V gave up 8 bases and J gave up 2 bases, with 12 bases separating them. The germline gives CDR1 MDHEN, CDR2 SYDVKM. The CDR3 runs to 14 residues.

This chain links TRBV4-2 with TRBJ2-7; a possible D gene is TRBD1 (5 bases). The CDR3 length is 15 residues. The germline V gene encodes CDR1 LGHNA and CDR2 YNFKEQ. The ends were cut back, 2 bases at V and 0 bases at J, with 11 bases in the middle. CDR3 bases: TGTGCCAGCAGCCAAACAGGTGGCGGCTCCTACGAGCAGTACTTC. This codes for CASSQTGGGSYEQYF.